The rows below give T cell receptor beta chains drawn from one sample of a study of shared T cell receptors in the human thymus. TCRdb's copy holds only in-frame clones and misses some; the assay was immunoSEQ multiplex PCR. The sample lists 450,000 to 650,000 clones, about 80% seen once, with more than 0.01% in the top ten. These sequences were also reported in another study, on human thymus T cells.

Sequencing input: thymocytes. The receptors were sampled from a boy in the first two years of life with a congenital heart defect. CDR3s include the opening cysteine and the closing phenylalanine or tryptophan. A D gene is named only where the DNA matches it firmly. Size tells how often a clone was seen (once, few, many) or the class of an expanded clone, and some rows leave it out.

>TRBV5-8|.|TRBJ1-2|once
TGTGCCAGCAGCCTGCACATGTATGGCTACACCTTC
CASSLHMYGYTF
>TRBV27|TRBD1|TRBJ1-5|few
TGTGCCAGCAGTTCCAGGACAGGGGGCAATCAGCCCCAGCATTTT
CASSSRTGGNQPQHF
>TRBV28|.|TRBJ2-1|.
TGTGAACTTAATGAGCAGTTCTTC
CELNEQFF
>TRBV12-5|.|TRBJ1-5|.
TGTGCTAGTGGTCCCACAGATAGCAATCAGCCCCAGCATTTT
CASGPTDSNQPQHF
>TRBV10-3|TRBD1|TRBJ2-1|few
TGTGCCATCAGTGACCGGACCGAGGGACAGGGCCATGAGCAGTTCTTC
CAISDRTEGQGHEQFF
>TRBV4-1|.|TRBJ2-7|.
TGCGCCAGCAGCCAAGGGGACTCCCCAGGCCCCTACGAGCAGTACTTC
CASSQGDSPGPYEQYF
>TRBV14|TRBD2|TRBJ2-7|.
TGTGCCAGCAGCCAAGATGCGGCGGGAGTTTGCGTCGAGCAGTACTTC
CASSQDAAGVCVEQYF
>TRBV11-2|TRBD2|TRBJ2-7|few
TGTGCCAGCAGCCAGATCATAGGACTAGCGGGAGGGCCGAGTTACGAGCAGTACTTC
CASSQIIGLAGGPSYEQYF
>TRBV27|TRBD2|TRBJ2-3|.
TGTGCCAGCAGGGGGGGTGGGGGACTAGCGGAACCCTCGACCCTTAGCACAGATACGCAGTATTTT
CASRGGGGLAEPSTLSTDTQYF
>TRBV19|TRBD2|TRBJ2-1|.
TGTGCCACCCCCTCGAAACTAGCGCCTAATGAGCAGTTCTTC
CATPSKLAPNEQFF
>TRBV7-8|.|TRBJ2-3|.
TGTGCCAGCAGCCCCCGGGAGAGCCCAGATACGCAGTATTTT
CASSPRESPDTQYF
>TRBV6-5|TRBD2|TRBJ2-3|.
TGTGCCAGCAGTTTATTAGCGGGAGCGGGAGATACGCAGTATTTT
CASSLLAGAGDTQYF
>TRBV28|TRBD2|TRBJ2-7|.
TGTGCCAGCAGGGGAAGCGGGAGGGTCTACGAGCAGTACTTC
CASRGSGRVYEQYF
>TRBV11-2|TRBD1|TRBJ2-7|once
TGTGCCAGCAGCTTCCCGTGGCAGGGGGCGTACGAGCAGTACTTC
CASSFPWQGAYEQYF
>TRBV5-1|.|TRBJ2-7|.
TGCGCCAGCAGACCTCCCGGGACACCGAACTACGAGCAGTACTTC
CASRPPGTPNYEQYF
>TRBV27|.|TRBJ1-2|.
TGTGCCAGCAGCCCTCCGGACCTCGGGGGATATGGCTACACCTTC
CASSPPDLGGYGYTF
>TRBV5-4|TRBD1|TRBJ1-5|.
TGTGCCAGCAGCAACACGTGGGGGACAGTGGGGCCTGGCAATCAGCCCCAGCATTTT
CASSNTWGTVGPGNQPQHF
>TRBV6-5|.|TRBJ2-7|.
TGTGCCAGCAGTTATGGAGGGCCCTACGAGCAGTACTTC
CASSYGGPYEQYF
>TRBV30|.|TRBJ1-1|.
TGTGCCTGGAGTGTGGCATTCCTGGGCGCTGAAGCTTTCTTT
CAWSVAFLGAEAFF
>TRBV19|.|TRBJ2-5|.
TGTGCCAGTAGTATAGGGAGAGCCGAGACCCAGTACTTC
CASSIGRAETQYF